This TCR beta chain was identified during a study of metastatic and nonmetastatic thyroid tumors. The overall study: Repertoires were compared across blood and tumor or nodule tissue from malignant and benign thyroid patients.

This clone has at least ten counts. Its target is not known. This CDR3 has 13 residues. V lost 3 bases and J 3 bases, leaving 8 bases between the germline ends. Germline V gene sequence: CDR1 SGHTA, CDR2 FQGNSA. TCRdb re-clonotyped the PCR reads through MiXCR. The table lists 25,000 to 35,000 clones, over 15% of them singletons. Study-level results: Significantly greater TCR beta diversity was reportedly found in malignant thyroid tumors than in benign nodules (in blood and tumor).

None of the patients had undergone any treatment ahead of thyroid surgery. Sample: blood. This TCR came from a female donor with papillary thyroid cancer or a benign thyroid nodule (not recorded which). Some clones in this sample may be carry-over from other donors' samples. V is TRBV7-2 and J is TRBJ1-2; D is undetermined. CDR3 nucleotide sequence: TGTGCCAGCAGCTTCCCGGGGTACTATGGCTACACCTTC. Protein product: CASSFPGYYGYTF.